Each of the 30 T cell receptor beta chains below was sequenced from the same sample in a study of T cell changes during pregnancy in multiple sclerosis. The method was immunoSEQ multiplex PCR; TCRdb's version includes in-frame clones alone and lacks a portion of them. The sample includes 56,000 or so clones, about nine tenths of them seen just once. The source was peripheral blood, collected after pregnancy. These receptors came from a female donor with multiple sclerosis, enrolled in a pregnancy study.

This chain connects TRBV11-2 to TRBJ2-6; weak D call: TRBD1 (6 bases). CDR1 SGHAT and CDR2 FQNNGV come from the germline V gene. The V gene lost 5 bases and the J gene lost 3 bases, with 20 bases spanning the gap. The CDR3 is 18 residues long. The CDR3 coding sequence is TGTGCCAGCAGCCGTACCCTACAGGGTAGGGGTGGGGCCAACGTCCTGACTTTC. Amino acid sequence: CASSRTLQGRGGANVLTF. Supplemented by reference TRBV11-2 and TRBJ2-6, the full variable domain reads EAGVAQSPRYKIIEKRQSVAFWCNPISGHATLYWYQQILGQGPKLLIQFQNNGVVDDSQLPKDRFSAERLKGVDSTLKIQPAKLEDSAVYLCASSRTLQGRGGANVLTFGAGSRLTVL.

The chain uses TRBV4-3 and TRBJ1-6; maybe TRBD1 (6 bases). V lost 3 bases and J lost 7, with 13 bases in between. Germline loops: CDR1 LGHNA, CDR2 YSLEER. This CDR3 has 15 amino acids. The CDR3 here is CASSQHGQTNSPLHF. The CDR3 DNA reads TGCGCCAGCAGCCAGCACGGACAGACAAATTCACCCCTCCACTTT.

The rearrangement joins TRBV7-9 to TRBJ1-1; D uncertain. The ends were cut back, 5 bases at V and 10 bases at J, with 20 bases in the middle. The V gene's germline CDR1 is SEHNR and CDR2 FQNEAQ (reference sequence). The CDR3 runs to 14 residues. Here the CDR3 DNA reads TGTGCCAGCAGCCCGGACTTTACACGAACGGGAGCTTTCTTT. Translation gives CASSPDFTRTGAFF.

The V call is TRBV19, the J call TRBJ1-2; D is possibly TRBD1 (6 bases). The CDR3 has 14 residues. Between the trimmed V and J ends, which lost 5 bases and 3 bases, there was a span of 13 bases. Germline V lookup: CDR1 LNHDA, CDR2 SQIVND (reference sequence). DNA of the CDR3: TGTGCCAGTAGTCCCGAGGGGGGGGACTATGGCTACACCTTC. This encodes CASSPEGGDYGYTF. Filled out from reference TRBV19 and TRBJ1-2, the complete variable domain reads DGGITQSPKYLFRKEGQNVTLSCEQNLNHDAMYWYRQDPGQGLRLIYYSQIVNDFQKGDIAEGYSVSREKKESFPLTVTSAQKNPTAFYLCASSPEGGDYGYTFGSGTRLTVV.

V usage is TRBV5-1 and J usage is TRBJ1-1, with D perhaps TRBD1 (5 bases). CDR1 SGHRS and CDR2 YFSETQ come from the germline V gene. The CDR3 is made up of 14 amino acids. V was cut by 5 bases and J by 4 bases, with 15 bases left in between. The CDR3 DNA reads as TGCGCCAGCAGACTCCTAGCCGGGGGCACTGAAGCTTTCTTT. Translated: CASRLLAGGTEAFF.

Note on this clone: Other nucleotide sequences in the sample specify the same CDR3. The chain employs TRBV9 and TRBJ2-7; TRBD1 matches 8 bases. This CDR3 has 14 residues. The V segment lost 2 bases and the J segment 3 bases; nucleotides outside the gene matches: 4. Germline loops: CDR1 SGDLS, CDR2 YYNGEE. CDR3 nucleotide sequence: TGTGCCAGCAGCGTCGGACAGGGTAACTACGAGCAGTACTTC. It specifies CASSVGQGNYEQYF.

The count of this clone is one. CDR3 coding DNA: TGTGCCAGCAGCTTAGACAGGGCTCAGCCCCAGCATTTT. The encoded protein is CASSLDRAQPQHF. The chain has TRBV7-3 and TRBJ1-5, with 7 bases identical to TRBD1. Germline V gives CDR1 SGHTA, CDR2 FQGTGA. The CDR3 loop spans 13 amino acids. Trimming cost V 2 bases and J 6 bases; bases outside gene matches: 1.

The chain couples TRBV4-3 to TRBJ2-1; 9 nucleotides agree with TRBD2. CDR1 is LGHNA, CDR2 YSLEER, per germline. CDR3 length: 13 amino acids. The V and J ends lost 4 bases and 7 bases, in that order; junction bases with no gene match: 2. Here the CDR3 DNA reads TGCGCCAGCAGCCCGCTAGCGGGGAATGAGCAGTTCTTC. Its protein is CASSPLAGNEQFF.

This clone was seen once. The J gene is TRBJ1-5, the V gene TRBV19; 7 positions agree with TRBD1. The trim removed 8 bases at V and 4 bases at J, leaving 8 bases unmatched. The CDR3 has 14 amino acids. The V gene's germline CDR1 is LNHDA and CDR2 SQIVND (reference sequence). CDR3 coding DNA: TGTGCCAGTCGGATTCGGGACAGTAATCAGCCCCAGCATTTT. It codes for CASRIRDSNQPQHF.

The rearrangement links TRBV5-1 to TRBJ1-1; D is unclear. V was pared by 0 bases and J by 1 base, with 10 bases between. Looked up from germline, CDR1 is SGHRS and CDR2 is YFSETQ. CDR3 length equals 15 residues. The CDR3, as DNA: TGCGCCAGCAGCTTGGGGGCTTTTAGGAACACTGAAGCTTTCTTT. Translating it yields CASSLGAFRNTEAFF.

The chain recombines TRBV4-1 with TRBJ1-3, with D perhaps TRBD1 (6 bases). CDR3 length equals 16 residues. Germline CDR1 reads MGHRA; CDR2 reads YSYEKL. Trimming took 4 bases from V and 0 from J, leaving 13 bases between them. DNA for the CDR3: TGCGCCAGCAGCCTATGGTGGGACAACTCTGGAAACACCATATATTTT. Translation: CASSLWWDNSGNTIYF.

J is TRBJ2-7 and V is TRBV4-3, with no clear D. V lost 0 bases, J lost 3 bases, and 9 bases lay in between. From germline, CDR1 is LGHNA and CDR2 YSLEER. This CDR3 is built from 14 residues. The CDR3 nucleotides are TGCGCCAGCAGCCAAGACAGTTCGGGCTACGAGCAGTACTTC. Its protein product is CASSQDSSGYEQYF.

The rearrangement uses TRBV6-5 and TRBJ2-7; TRBD1 matches at 10 bases. Per germline, CDR1 MNHEY and CDR2 SVGAGI. The CDR3 spans 15 residues. V gave up 5 bases and J gave up 2 bases; unmatched junction bases: 6. CDR3 DNA sequence: TGTGCCAGCAGTCCCCGGGACAGGGGTGCCTACGAGCAGTACTTC. The encoded protein is CASSPRDRGAYEQYF.

The chain employs TRBV28 and TRBJ2-7; 8 positions agree with TRBD1. This CDR3 spans 14 amino acids. Germline loops: CDR1 MDHEN, CDR2 SYDVKM. V shed 8 bases, J shed 4 bases, and the junction held 10 bases outside the gene matches. The DNA for the CDR3 is TGTGCCAGCCGTCCAGGGGGCAGAGGATACGAGCAGTACTTC. Its translation is CASRPGGRGYEQYF.

The genes are TRBV10-2 and TRBJ2-5, with a tentative D call TRBD2 (6 bases). From germline, CDR1 is WSHSY and CDR2 SAAADI. The germline V and J ends were trimmed by 1 base and 5 bases, with 14 bases remaining between them. The CDR3 consists of 15 residues. In DNA, the CDR3 is TGCGCCAGCAGTGAGTGGGGTCTGGGAGGCGAGACCCAGTACTTC. Translation gives CASSEWGLGGETQYF.

In regard to this clone: Other DNA sequences in the sample encode the same CDR3. The J gene is TRBJ1-2, the V gene TRBV7-8; D is possibly TRBD1 (6 bases). The CDR3 runs 13 residues. Trimming removed 3 bases from V and 2 bases from J, with 7 bases in between. Germline assignment: CDR1 SGHVS and CDR2 FQNEAQ. This CDR3 is CASSFDRNYGYTF. CDR3 DNA sequence: TGTGCCAGCAGCTTCGACAGGAACTATGGCTACACCTTC.

The V and J genes are TRBV5-1 and TRBJ1-2; D is perhaps TRBD1 (5 bases). The CDR3 spans 13 residues. Trimming shortened V by 4 bases and J by 1 base, and 8 bases separated the two germline ends. Germline lookup yields CDR1 SGHRS and CDR2 YFSETQ. The CDR3 DNA sequence: TGCGCCAGCAGCCAGGGAGGTAACTATGGCTACACCTTC. Translated, it gives CASSQGGNYGYTF.

The table lists this clone with a count of one. The gene calls are TRBV5-1 and TRBJ1-4; maybe TRBD1 (5 bases). This CDR3 has 15 amino acids. V shed 0 bases and J shed 6 bases, with 12 bases lying between them. CDR1 and CDR2 from the germline V gene are SGHRS and YFSETQ. The CDR3 loop is CASSLGGQTYEKLFF. CDR3 nucleotides: TGCGCCAGCAGCTTGGGGGGCCAGACGTATGAAAAACTGTTTTTT.

This chain joins TRBV10-3 and TRBJ1-6; 7 bases match TRBD1. CDR1 and CDR2 (germline): ENHRY, SYGVKD. V lost 4 bases to trimming and J lost 7 bases; unmatched junction nucleotides: 7. This CDR3 is 15 amino acids long. The CDR3 DNA reads TGTGCCATCAGTGTAAGACAGGGAGGCAATTCACCCCTCCACTTT. Amino acid sequence: CAISVRQGGNSPLHF.

V gene TRBV4-3 combines with J gene TRBJ2-7, with 8 bases matching TRBD2. V shed 4 bases, J shed 2 bases, and the junction held 13 bases outside the gene matches. CDR1 and CDR2 from the germline V gene are LGHNA and YSLEER. The length of the CDR3 is 17 residues. The CDR3 region has the DNA TGCGCCAGCAGCCCAGAGAGCGTACTAGCGGCCCCCTACGAGCAGTACTTC. It yields the protein CASSPESVLAAPYEQYF.

The chain recombines TRBV4-1 with TRBJ2-5; a weak D match, TRBD2 (5 bases). V lost 1 base, J lost 0 bases, and 15 bases lay in between. The CDR3 is 17 residues long. In germline, CDR1 is MGHRA, CDR2 YSYEKL. The DNA for the CDR3 is TGCGCCAGCAGCCAAGGAGATTCGAGCGGACACCAAGAGACCCAGTACTTC. This translates into CASSQGDSSGHQETQYF.

This sequence joins TRBV7-9 and TRBJ1-5; 7 positions match TRBD1. Looked up from germline, CDR1 is SEHNR and CDR2 is FQNEAQ (reference sequence). The length of the CDR3 is 13 residues. The J segment lost 4 bases and the V segment lost 5 bases, leaving 2 bases of the junction unmatched. The CDR3 loop reads CASSPTGNQPQHF. CDR3 in DNA: TGTGCCAGCAGCCCGACAGGGAATCAGCCCCAGCATTTT.

The V call is TRBV2, the J call TRBJ2-1, with 11 nucleotides matching TRBD2. The trim removed 7 bases at V and 2 bases at J, leaving 7 bases unmatched. Germline CDR1 and CDR2: SNHLY and FYNNEI. The CDR3 loop spans 16 amino acids. DNA of the CDR3: TGTGCCAGCAAGACGGGACTAGCGGCTACCTACAATGAGCAGTTCTTC. Its protein is CASKTGLAATYNEQFF.

This chain uses TRBV9 with TRBJ2-5; TRBD2 agrees at 12 bases. Germline assignment: CDR1 SGDLS and CDR2 YYNGEE. J lost 5 bases, V lost 4 bases, and 3 bases had no gene match. This CDR3 contains 14 residues. As DNA, the CDR3 is TGTGCCAGCAGCCCCACTAGCGGGGGGGAGACCCAGTACTTC. Amino acids: CASSPTSGGETQYF.

The rearrangement links TRBV11-1 to TRBJ2-2, with TRBD1 identical over 8 bases. CDR1 and CDR2 from the germline V gene are SGHAT and FQDESV (reference sequence). The V and J ends lost 5 bases and 0 bases, in that order; junction bases with no gene match: 2. The CDR3 consists of 15 residues. This CDR3 reads CASSRQGTNTGELFF. The CDR3 nucleotides read TGTGCCAGCAGCAGACAGGGGACGAACACCGGGGAGCTGTTTTTT.

The chain joins TRBV28 to TRBJ1-5; D unclear. Trimming cost V 5 bases and J 2 bases, with 10 bases left between them. The V gene's germline CDR1 is MDHEN and CDR2 SYDVKM. This CDR3 has 14 residues. The CDR3 region has the DNA TGTGCCAGCAGTAGGGCGGGCGGCAATCAGCCCCAGCATTTT. Amino acid sequence: CASSRAGGNQPQHF.

This clone was observed once. This rearrangement joins TRBV7-8 to TRBJ2-1; 9 bases align to TRBD2. The V segment lost 4 bases and the J segment 9 bases; nucleotides outside the gene matches: 13. CDR3 size: 16 residues. The germline gives CDR1 SGHVS, CDR2 FQNEAQ. The CDR3 region is CASSSWAAGGPGEQFF. The CDR3 DNA is TGTGCCAGCAGCTCATGGGCGGCGGGGGGGCCAGGTGAGCAGTTCTTC.

CDR3 DNA: TGTGCCAGCAGCCGGCAGGTGGACACAGATACGCAGTATTTT. Protein: CASSRQVDTDTQYF. The chain uses TRBV2 and TRBJ2-3; no reliable D call. The V end was cut by 6 bases, the J end by 2 bases, with 12 bases between. Per the germline V gene, CDR1 is SNHLY and CDR2 is FYNNEI. The CDR3 runs to 14 residues.

This clone was observed many times. The V gene is TRBV5-1, the J gene TRBJ1-6; D is possibly TRBD1 (6 bases). CDR1 SGHRS and CDR2 YFSETQ come from the germline V gene. CDR3 length: 17 amino acids. Trimming stripped 4 bases from V and 6 bases from J, with 20 bases between. The DNA of the CDR3 is TGCGCCAGCAGCCAGAGTCAGGGGAGCCAGCTTAATTCACCCCTCCACTTT. It codes for CASSQSQGSQLNSPLHF.

This clone has just one count. The J gene is TRBJ2-1, the V gene TRBV18; 10 bases line up with TRBD2. The V and J ends lost 1 base and 0 bases, in that order; junction bases with no gene match: 6. The CDR3 runs 18 residues. Germline V gene data show CDR1 as KGHSH and CDR2 as LQKENI. The CDR3 DNA follows: TGTGCCAGCTCACCACGACCTAGCGGGGGTTTCTCCTACAATGAGCAGTTCTTC. Translating gives CASSPRPSGGFSYNEQFF.